This TCR beta chain came from a study of blood T cell repertoires in COVID-19. The V end was cut by 6 bases, the J end by 7 bases, with 19 bases between. Germline V gives CDR1 MGHRA, CDR2 YSYEKL. The CDR3 is 15 amino acids. TCRdb keeps only in-frame clones here, not all; method: immunoSEQ multiplex PCR. Among 100,000 to 150,000 clones, roughly 83% were seen once, and the ten largest hold over 15%. The chain couples TRBV4-1 to TRBJ1-5; D is perhaps TRBD1 (6 bases). The sample taken for sequencing was peripheral blood. This TCR was recovered from a woman aged 50 to 60 with acute or convalescent COVID-19. In nucleotides, the CDR3 is TGCGCCAGCAGGCCAGCTAGGGGGTCATGGCAGCCCCAGCATTTT. Translation gives CASRPARGSWQPQHF.